This TCR beta chain was identified during a study of T cell responses to AZD1222 COVID-19 vaccine. General observations from the study: Unmutated variant regions are reportedly targeted by nearly half of spike-specific TCRs. Spike as a whole was targeted by vaccine-associated CD4 TCRs, dominant at 160-218 and 743-854. The peak T cell response came first, and repertoires were sampled only after it. Spike-specific TCR depth and breadth grew after two AZD1222 doses.

Of note for this clone: Its cognate antigen is unknown.

The germline V gene encodes CDR1 SGHRS and CDR2 YFSETQ. Between the trimmed V and J ends, which lost 1 base and 0 bases, there was a span of 14 bases. The CDR3 consists of 17 residues. Produced via immunoSEQ multiplex PCR; TCRdb's table is partial and in-frame only. The sample comprises over 150,000 clones, about 90% of which are singletons, and around 5.2% rests with the top ten. This TCR derives from an adult in good health. The sample consisted of peripheral blood, taken on day 0 of AZD1222 vaccination. This chain joins TRBV5-1 and TRBJ1-3; no clear D. The DNA for the CDR3 is TGCGCCAGCAGCTTGAGGGAGGCCTCGTCCTCTGGAAACACCATATATTTT. Amino acid sequence: CASSLREASSSGNTIYF.